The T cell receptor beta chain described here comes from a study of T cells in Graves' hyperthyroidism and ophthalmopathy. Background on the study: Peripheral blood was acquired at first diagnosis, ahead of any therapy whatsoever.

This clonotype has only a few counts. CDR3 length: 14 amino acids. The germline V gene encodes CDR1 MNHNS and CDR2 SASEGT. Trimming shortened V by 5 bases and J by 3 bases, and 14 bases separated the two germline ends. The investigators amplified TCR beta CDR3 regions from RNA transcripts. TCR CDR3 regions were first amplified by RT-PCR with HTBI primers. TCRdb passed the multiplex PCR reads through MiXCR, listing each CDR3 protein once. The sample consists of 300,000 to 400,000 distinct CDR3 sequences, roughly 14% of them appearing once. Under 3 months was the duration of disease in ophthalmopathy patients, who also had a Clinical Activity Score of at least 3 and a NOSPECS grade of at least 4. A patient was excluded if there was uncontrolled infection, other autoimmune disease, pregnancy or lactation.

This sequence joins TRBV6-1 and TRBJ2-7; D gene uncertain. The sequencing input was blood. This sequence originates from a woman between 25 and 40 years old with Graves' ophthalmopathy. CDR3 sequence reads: CASSQRDYFYEQYF. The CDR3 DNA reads TGTGCCAGCAGTCAACGCGATTATTTCTACGAGCAGTACTTC.